A single sample is the source of the 13 T cell receptor beta chains below, sequenced in a study of cytomegalovirus exposure and HLA in healthy donors. PCR amplification relied on 60 Vbeta primers (plus 13 Jbeta primers). The assay was immunoSEQ multiplex PCR, and TCRdb's table has in-frame clones only and misses some. The sample records 95,000 to 150,000 clones, about 78% being singletons. Sequences were obtained from PBMCs. Receptor source: a woman aged 40 to 50 in good health and CMV-seropositive.

The J gene is TRBJ1-2, the V gene TRBV7-2, with 9 bases aligning to TRBD1. V shed 6 bases, J shed 3 bases, and the junction held 5 bases outside the gene matches. Germline V lookup: CDR1 SGHTA, CDR2 FQGNSA. The CDR3 length is 14 residues. CDR3 in DNA: TGTGCCAGCAGACCAACAGGGGGCGACTATGGCTACACCTTC. Translation: CASRPTGGDYGYTF.

This chain uses TRBV2 with TRBJ1-6, with D possibly TRBD1 on 6 matching bases. Trimming pared 5 bases from V and 6 bases from J, leaving 14 bases between. CDR1 is SNHLY and CDR2 is FYNNEI in the germline V gene. The length of the CDR3 is 15 residues. The CDR3 is CASSRPGQPNSPLHF. Here the CDR3 DNA reads TGTGCCAGCAGTAGACCGGGACAACCTAATTCACCCCTCCACTTT.

This chain joins TRBV7-8 and TRBJ2-7; 14 bases fit TRBD2. The CDR3 sequence is 16 residues long. J was trimmed by 8 bases and V by 2 bases; bases with no gene match: 8. In germline, CDR1 is SGHVS, CDR2 FQNEAQ. CDR3 amino acids: CASSLSVGTSGGQQYF. In DNA form, the CDR3 reads TGTGCCAGCAGCTTAAGTGTAGGGACTAGCGGGGGACAGCAGTACTTC.

This clone was seen more than once but under ten times. The genes are TRBV10-3 and TRBJ2-7; possible D gene TRBD1, 5 bases. V lost 3 bases and J lost 2, with 8 bases in between. The CDR3 is 13 amino acids. Germline values: CDR1 ENHRY, CDR2 SYGVKD. The DNA for the CDR3 is TGTGCCATCAGTGATAGGGGAACCTACGAGCAGTACTTC. This sequence encodes CAISDRGTYEQYF.

The J gene is TRBJ1-1, the V gene TRBV27, with D possibly matching TRBD1 (5 bases). Germline CDR1 reads MNHEY; CDR2 reads SMNVEV (reference sequence). This CDR3 has 14 amino acids. Trimming cost V 0 bases and J 5 bases, with 10 bases left between them. The CDR3: CASSLSRQITEAFF. DNA for the CDR3: TGTGCCAGCAGTTTATCGCGACAGATAACTGAAGCTTTCTTT.

This chain connects TRBV6-6 to TRBJ1-4, with a possible D match to TRBD1 (5 bases). The CDR3 is made up of 15 amino acids. Per the germline V gene, CDR1 is MNHNY and CDR2 is SVGAGI (reference sequence). V was clipped by 4 bases and J by 0 bases, with 9 bases between them. The CDR3 DNA reads TGTGCCAGCAGTTCCGGGACTACAACTAATGAAAAACTGTTTTTT. It specifies CASSSGTTTNEKLFF.

V is TRBV6-1 and J is TRBJ1-4; 8 bases align to TRBD1. The CDR3 spans 14 residues. V lost 6 bases, J lost 6 bases, and 6 bases stayed unmatched. The germline V gene has CDR1 MNHNS and CDR2 SASEGT. The CDR3 reads CASSYGTGYEKLFF. As DNA, the CDR3 is TGTGCCAGCAGCTACGGGACAGGTTATGAAAAACTGTTTTTT.

The chain joins TRBV29-1 to TRBJ1-2; D may be TRBD1 (5 bases). Deletions cut 5 bases from V and 0 bases from J, with 10 bases between. This CDR3 region has 13 residues. CDR1 and CDR2 (germline): SQVTM, ANQGSEA. The CDR3 DNA sequence: TGCAGCGTTCTTGAGACAGCTAACTATGGCTACACCTTC. Amino acids: CSVLETANYGYTF.

This clone has more than one count but fewer than ten. The V and J genes are TRBV10-1 and TRBJ1-1, with 9 bases identical to TRBD1. Unmatched junction bases numbered 5, after V lost 7 bases and J lost 2 bases. The CDR3 totals 14 residues. Germline V lookup: CDR1 WNHNN, CDR2 SYGVQD (reference sequence). The chain's CDR3 is CASTPGQGNTEAFF. The CDR3 bases are TGCGCCAGCACCCCGGGACAGGGAAACACTGAAGCTTTCTTT.

The V call is TRBV5-4, the J call TRBJ1-2, with 9 bases fitting TRBD1. The CDR3 extends over 16 amino acids. The germline CDR1 and CDR2 sequences are SGHNT and YYREEE (reference sequence). The ends lost 4 bases at V and 4 bases at J; junction bases unmatched: 11. For the CDR3, the DNA is TGTGCCAGCAGCCCCTCCGGGACAGGGATAGTCTATGGCTACACCTTC. Encoded protein: CASSPSGTGIVYGYTF.

This clone has a single count. The chain joins TRBV7-9 to TRBJ1-2; TRBD1 agrees at 9 bases. This CDR3 contains 14 residues. In germline, CDR1 is SEHNR, CDR2 FQNEAQ (reference sequence). Germline trimming cut 5 bases from V and 6 bases from J; bases unmatched to any gene: 7. CDR3 amino acids: CASSPGQGIDGYTF. The CDR3 coding sequence is TGTGCCAGCAGCCCCGGACAGGGGATTGATGGCTACACCTTC.

The chain employs TRBV4-1 and TRBJ1-2, with D uncertain. This CDR3 comprises 17 residues. Germline V gene lookup returns CDR1 MGHRA and CDR2 YSYEKL. Trimming stripped 0 bases from V and 3 bases from J, with 17 bases between. Written as DNA, the CDR3 is TGCGCCAGCAGCCAAGAAAAGAGGCATGGGTTAGACTATGGCTACACCTTC. Encoded protein: CASSQEKRHGLDYGYTF.

J is TRBJ2-7 and V is TRBV9; D gene unclear. Trimming removed 2 bases from V and 6 bases from J, with 15 bases in between. The CDR3 sequence is 14 residues long. The germline V gene encodes CDR1 SGDLS and CDR2 YYNGEE. In DNA form, the CDR3 reads TGTGCCAGCAGCGTTAGCCCACGGGTATCCGAGCAGTACTTC. Protein product: CASSVSPRVSEQYF.